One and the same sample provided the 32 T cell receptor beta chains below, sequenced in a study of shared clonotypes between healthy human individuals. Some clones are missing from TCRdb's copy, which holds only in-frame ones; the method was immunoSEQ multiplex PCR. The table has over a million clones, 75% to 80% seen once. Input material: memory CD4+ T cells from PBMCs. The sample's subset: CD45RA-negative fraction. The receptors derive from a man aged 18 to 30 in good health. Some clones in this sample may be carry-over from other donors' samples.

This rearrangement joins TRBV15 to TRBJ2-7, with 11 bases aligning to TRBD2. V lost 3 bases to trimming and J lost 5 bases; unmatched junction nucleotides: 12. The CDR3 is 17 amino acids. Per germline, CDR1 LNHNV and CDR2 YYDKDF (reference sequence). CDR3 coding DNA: TGTGCCACCAGCAGCTATTCAATGGCTAGCGGGAGGAACGAGCAGTACTTC. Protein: CATSSYSMASGRNEQYF.

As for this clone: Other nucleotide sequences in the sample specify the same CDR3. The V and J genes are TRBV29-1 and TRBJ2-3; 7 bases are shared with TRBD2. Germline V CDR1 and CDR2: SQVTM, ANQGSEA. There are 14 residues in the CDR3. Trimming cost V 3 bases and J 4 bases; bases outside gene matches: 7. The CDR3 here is CSVEGGRDADTQYF. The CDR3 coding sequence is TGCAGCGTTGAGGGCGGGAGAGACGCAGATACGCAGTATTTT.

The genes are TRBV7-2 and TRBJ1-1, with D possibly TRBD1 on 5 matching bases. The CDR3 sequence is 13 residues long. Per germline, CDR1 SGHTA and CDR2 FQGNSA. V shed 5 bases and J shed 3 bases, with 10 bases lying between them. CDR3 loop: CASSGRGYTEAFF. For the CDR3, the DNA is TGTGCCAGCAGCGGACGGGGGTACACTGAAGCTTTCTTT. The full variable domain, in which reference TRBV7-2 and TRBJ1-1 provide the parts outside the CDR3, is GAGVSQSPSNKVTEKGKDVELRCDPISGHTALYWYRQSLGQGLEFLIYFQGNSAPDKSGLPSDRFSAERTGGSVSTLTIQRTQQEDSAVYLCASSGRGYTEAFFGQGTRLTVV.

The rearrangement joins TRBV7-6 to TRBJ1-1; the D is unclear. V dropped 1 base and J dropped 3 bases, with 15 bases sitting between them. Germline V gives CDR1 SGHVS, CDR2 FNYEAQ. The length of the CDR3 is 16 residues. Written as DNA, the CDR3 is TGTGCCAGCAGCTTAGAATATGGAAGGGTCGACACTGAAGCTTTCTTT. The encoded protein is CASSLEYGRVDTEAFF.

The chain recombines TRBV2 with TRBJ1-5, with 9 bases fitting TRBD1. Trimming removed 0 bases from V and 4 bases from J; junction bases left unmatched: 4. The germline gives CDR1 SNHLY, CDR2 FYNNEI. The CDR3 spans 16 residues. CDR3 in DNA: TGTGCCAGCAGTGAAGCGTTAGGGACAGGGAATCAGCCCCAGCATTTT. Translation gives CASSEALGTGNQPQHF.

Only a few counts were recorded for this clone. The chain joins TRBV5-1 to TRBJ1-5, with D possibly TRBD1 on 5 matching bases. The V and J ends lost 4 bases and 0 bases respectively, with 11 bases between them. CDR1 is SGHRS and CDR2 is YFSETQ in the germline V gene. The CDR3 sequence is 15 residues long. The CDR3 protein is CASSRDGYSNQPQHF. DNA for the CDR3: TGCGCCAGCAGCCGGGACGGTTATAGCAATCAGCCCCAGCATTTT.

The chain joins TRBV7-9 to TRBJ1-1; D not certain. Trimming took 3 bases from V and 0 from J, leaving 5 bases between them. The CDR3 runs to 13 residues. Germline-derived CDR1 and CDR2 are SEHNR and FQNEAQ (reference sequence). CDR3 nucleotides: TGTGCCAGCAGCTTTGAAATGAACACTGAAGCTTTCTTT. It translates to CASSFEMNTEAFF.

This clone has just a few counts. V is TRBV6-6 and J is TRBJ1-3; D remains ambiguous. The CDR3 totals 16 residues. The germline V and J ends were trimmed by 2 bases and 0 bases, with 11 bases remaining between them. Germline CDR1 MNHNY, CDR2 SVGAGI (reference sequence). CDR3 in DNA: TGTGCCAGCAGTTACGGTCAGGCCGCCTCTGGAAACACCATATATTTT. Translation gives CASSYGQAASGNTIYF.

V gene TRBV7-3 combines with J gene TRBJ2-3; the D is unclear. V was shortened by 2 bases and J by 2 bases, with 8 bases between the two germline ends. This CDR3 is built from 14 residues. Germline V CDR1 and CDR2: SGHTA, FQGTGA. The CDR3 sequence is CASSLDLYTDTQYF. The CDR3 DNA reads TGTGCCAGCAGCTTAGACTTGTACACAGATACGCAGTATTTT.

CDR3 coding DNA: TGCGCCAGCAGCCCGCGCCCGGGGAAAACTGAAGCTTTCTTT. Translating gives CASSPRPGKTEAFF. The chain couples TRBV4-3 to TRBJ1-1, with D unresolved. Trimming pared 4 bases from V and 5 bases from J, leaving 14 bases between. The germline V gene encodes CDR1 LGHNA and CDR2 YSLEER. CDR3 length: 14 residues.

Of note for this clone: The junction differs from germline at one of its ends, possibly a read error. CDR3 DNA sequence: TGCGCCAGTGAGGGGACAGGGCAAGAGACCCAGTACTTC. Its translation: CASEGTGQETQYF. V is TRBV19 and J is TRBJ2-5; 9 bases are a match to TRBD1. This CDR3 spans 13 amino acids. Germline V gene lookup returns CDR1 LNHDA and CDR2 SQIVND (reference sequence).

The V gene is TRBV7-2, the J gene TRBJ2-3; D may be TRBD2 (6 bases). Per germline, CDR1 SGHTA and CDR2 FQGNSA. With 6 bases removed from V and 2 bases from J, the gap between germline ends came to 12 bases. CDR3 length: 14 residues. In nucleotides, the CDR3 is TGTGCCAGCAGGATACTAGCCACCACAGATACGCAGTATTTT. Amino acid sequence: CASRILATTDTQYF.

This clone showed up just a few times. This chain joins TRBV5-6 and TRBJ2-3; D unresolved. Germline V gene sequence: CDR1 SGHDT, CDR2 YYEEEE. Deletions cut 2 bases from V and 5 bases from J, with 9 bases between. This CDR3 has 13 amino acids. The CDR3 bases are TGTGCCAGCAGCTTACTGGGCGGAGATACGCAGTATTTT. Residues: CASSLLGGDTQYF.

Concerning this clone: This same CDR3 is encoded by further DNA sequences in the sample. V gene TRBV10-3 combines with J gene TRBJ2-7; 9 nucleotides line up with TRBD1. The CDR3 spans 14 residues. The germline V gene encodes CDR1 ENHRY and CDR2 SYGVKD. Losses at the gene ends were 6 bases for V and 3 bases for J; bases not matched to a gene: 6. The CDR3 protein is CAIRAGTGSYEQYF. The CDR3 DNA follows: TGTGCCATCAGAGCCGGGACAGGGAGCTACGAGCAGTACTTC.

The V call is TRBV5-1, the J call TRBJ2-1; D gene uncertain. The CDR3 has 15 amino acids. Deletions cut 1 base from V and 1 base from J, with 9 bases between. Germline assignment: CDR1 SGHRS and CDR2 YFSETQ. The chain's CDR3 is CASSLIRWSYNEQFF. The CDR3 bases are TGCGCCAGCAGCTTGATTCGGTGGTCCTACAATGAGCAGTTCTTC.

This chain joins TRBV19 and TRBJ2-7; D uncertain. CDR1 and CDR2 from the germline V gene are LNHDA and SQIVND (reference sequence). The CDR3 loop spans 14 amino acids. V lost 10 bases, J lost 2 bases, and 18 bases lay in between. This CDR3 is CATSLNSPTYEQYF. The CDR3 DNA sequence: TGTGCCACCTCACTAAACAGTCCGACCTACGAGCAGTACTTC.

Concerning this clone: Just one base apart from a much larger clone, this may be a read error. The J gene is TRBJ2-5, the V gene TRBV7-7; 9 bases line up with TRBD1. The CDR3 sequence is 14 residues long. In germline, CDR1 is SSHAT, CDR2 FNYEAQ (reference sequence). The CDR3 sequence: CASSSGQGQETQHF. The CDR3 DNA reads TGTGCCAGCAGCTCCGGACAGGGGCAAGAGACCCAGCACTTC.

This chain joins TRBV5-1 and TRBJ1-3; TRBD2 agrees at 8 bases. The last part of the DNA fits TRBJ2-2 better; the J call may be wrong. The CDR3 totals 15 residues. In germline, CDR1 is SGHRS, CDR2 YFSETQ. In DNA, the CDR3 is TGCGCCAGCAGCTTGACTAGCGGTTACACCGGGGAGCTGTTTTTT. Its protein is CASSLTSGYTGELFF.

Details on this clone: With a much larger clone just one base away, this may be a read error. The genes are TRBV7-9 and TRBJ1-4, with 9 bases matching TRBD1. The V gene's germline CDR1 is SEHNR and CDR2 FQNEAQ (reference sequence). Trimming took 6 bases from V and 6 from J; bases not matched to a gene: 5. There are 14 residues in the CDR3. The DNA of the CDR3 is TGTGCCAGCAGTCGAGACAGGGGGGATGAAAAACTGTTTTTT. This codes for CASSRDRGDEKLFF. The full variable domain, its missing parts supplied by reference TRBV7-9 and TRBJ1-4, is DTGVSQNPRHKITKRGQNVTFRCDPISEHNRLYWYRQTLGQGPEFLTYFQNEAQLEKSRLLSDRFSAERPKGSFSTLEIQRTEQGDSAMYLCASSRDRGDEKLFFGSGTQLSVL.

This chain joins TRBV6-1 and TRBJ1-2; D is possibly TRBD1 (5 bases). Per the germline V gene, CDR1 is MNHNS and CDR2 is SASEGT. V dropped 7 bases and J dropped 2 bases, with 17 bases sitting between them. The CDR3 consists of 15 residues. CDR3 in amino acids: CASIHGGEENYGYTF. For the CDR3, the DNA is TGTGCCAGCATACACGGGGGGGAAGAGAACTATGGCTACACCTTC.

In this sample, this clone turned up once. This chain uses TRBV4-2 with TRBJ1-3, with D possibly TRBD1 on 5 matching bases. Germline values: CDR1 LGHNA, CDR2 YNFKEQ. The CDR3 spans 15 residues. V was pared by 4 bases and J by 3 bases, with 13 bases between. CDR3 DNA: TGTGCCAGCAGCCCTAATAGAGACAGTGGAAACACCATATATTTT. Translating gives CASSPNRDSGNTIYF.

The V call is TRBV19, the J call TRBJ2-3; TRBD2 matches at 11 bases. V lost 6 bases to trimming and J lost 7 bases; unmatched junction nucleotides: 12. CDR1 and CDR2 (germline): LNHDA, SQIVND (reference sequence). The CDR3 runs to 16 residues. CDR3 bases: TGTGCCAGTAGCCAGACTAGCGGGAACATTAGGAATACGCAGTATTTT. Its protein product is CASSQTSGNIRNTQYF.

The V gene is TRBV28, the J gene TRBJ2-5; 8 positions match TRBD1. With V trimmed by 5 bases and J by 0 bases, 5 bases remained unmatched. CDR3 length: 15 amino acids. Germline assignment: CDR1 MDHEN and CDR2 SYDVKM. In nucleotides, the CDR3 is TGTGCCAGCAGTCGACAGGGGAACCACCAAGAGACCCAGTACTTC. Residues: CASSRQGNHQETQYF.

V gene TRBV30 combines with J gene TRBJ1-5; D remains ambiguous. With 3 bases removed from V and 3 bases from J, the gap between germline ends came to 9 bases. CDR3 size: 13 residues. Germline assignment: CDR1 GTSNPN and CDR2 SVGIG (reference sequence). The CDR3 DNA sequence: TGTGCCTGGAGCGAGGCAGACAATCAGCCCCAGCATTTT. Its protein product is CAWSEADNQPQHF. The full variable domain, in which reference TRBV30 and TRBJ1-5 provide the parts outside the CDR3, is SQTIHQWPATLVQPVGSPLSLECTVEGTSNPNLYWYRQAAGRGLQLLFYSVGIGQISSEVPQNLSASRPQDRQFILSSKKLLLSDSGFYLCAWSEADNQPQHFGDGTRLSIL.

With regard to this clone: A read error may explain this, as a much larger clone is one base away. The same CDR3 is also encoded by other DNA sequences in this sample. For the CDR3, the DNA is TGTGCCAGCAGCTTAAACAGCTACAATGAGCAGTTCTTC. It translates to CASSLNSYNEQFF. The rearrangement links TRBV7-2 to TRBJ2-1; D ambiguous. The CDR3 runs to 13 residues. Per the germline V gene, CDR1 is SGHTA and CDR2 is FQGNSA. V lost 2 bases and J 3 bases, leaving 5 bases between the germline ends.

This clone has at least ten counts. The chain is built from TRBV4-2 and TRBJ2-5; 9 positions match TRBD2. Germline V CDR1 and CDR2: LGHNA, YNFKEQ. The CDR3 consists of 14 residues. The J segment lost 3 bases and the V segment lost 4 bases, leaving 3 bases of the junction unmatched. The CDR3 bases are TGTGCCAGCAGCCCGGGACTAGCAGAAGAGACCCAGTACTTC. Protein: CASSPGLAEETQYF.

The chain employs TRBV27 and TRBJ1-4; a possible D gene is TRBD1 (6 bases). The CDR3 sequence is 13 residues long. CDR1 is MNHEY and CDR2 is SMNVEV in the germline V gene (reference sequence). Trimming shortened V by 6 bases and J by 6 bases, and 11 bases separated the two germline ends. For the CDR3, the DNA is TGTGCCAGCAGAAAGGGGGGAGATGAAAAACTGTTTTTT. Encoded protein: CASRKGGDEKLFF.

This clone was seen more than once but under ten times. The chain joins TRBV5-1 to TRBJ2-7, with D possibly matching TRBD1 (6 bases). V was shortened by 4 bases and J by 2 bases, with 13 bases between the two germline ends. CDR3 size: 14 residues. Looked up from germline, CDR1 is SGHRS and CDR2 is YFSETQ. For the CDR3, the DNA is TGCGCCAGCAGCATGATGGACAGAGCCTACGAGCAGTACTTC. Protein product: CASSMMDRAYEQYF.

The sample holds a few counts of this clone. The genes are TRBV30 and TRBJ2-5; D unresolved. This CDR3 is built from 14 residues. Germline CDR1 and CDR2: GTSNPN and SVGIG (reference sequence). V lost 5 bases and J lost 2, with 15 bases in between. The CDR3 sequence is CAWVPSSRQETQYF. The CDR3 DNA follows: TGTGCCTGGGTCCCTTCATCCAGGCAAGAGACCCAGTACTTC.

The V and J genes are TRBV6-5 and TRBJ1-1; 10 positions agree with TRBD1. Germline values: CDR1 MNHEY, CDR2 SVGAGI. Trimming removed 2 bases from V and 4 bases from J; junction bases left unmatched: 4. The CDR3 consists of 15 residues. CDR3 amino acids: CASSYGTGVSTEAFF. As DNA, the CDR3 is TGTGCCAGCAGTTACGGGACAGGGGTGAGCACTGAAGCTTTCTTT.

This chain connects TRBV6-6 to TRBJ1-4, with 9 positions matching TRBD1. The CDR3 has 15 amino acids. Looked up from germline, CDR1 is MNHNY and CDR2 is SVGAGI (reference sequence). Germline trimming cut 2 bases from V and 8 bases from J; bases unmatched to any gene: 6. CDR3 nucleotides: TGTGCCAGCAGTTACCTGACAGGGGGGCAAGAAAAACTGTTTTTT. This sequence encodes CASSYLTGGQEKLFF.

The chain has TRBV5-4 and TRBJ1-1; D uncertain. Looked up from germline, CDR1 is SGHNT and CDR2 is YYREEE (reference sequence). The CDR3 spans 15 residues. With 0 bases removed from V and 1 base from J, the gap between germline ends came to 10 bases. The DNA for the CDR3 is TGTGCCAGCAGCTTGGTTAGGGCCAAGAACACTGAAGCTTTCTTT. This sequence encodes CASSLVRAKNTEAFF.